A selection of T cell receptor beta chains follows, all from one sample in a study of blood T cell repertoires in COVID-19. This table comes from immunoSEQ multiplex PCR, and its TCRdb copy is limited to in-frame clones, with some not included. The top ten hold about 15% of the sample, which has about 150,000 clones, about 83% seen once. Sequencing was performed on peripheral blood. All receptors derive from an elderly woman with acute or convalescent COVID-19. Both conserved end residues are part of each CDR3.

v_call: TRBV30
cdr3_aa: CAWSVKGASDTQYF

v_call: TRBV5-1
cdr3_aa: CASSSDGQGWNTEAFF

v_call: TRBV4-1
cdr3_aa: CASGPSQGRAGGGGAKNIQYF

v_call: TRBV11-2
cdr3_aa: CASSLDEAGSREKLFF

v_call: TRBV2
cdr3_aa: CATKRSPQETQYF

v_call: TRBV18
cdr3_aa: CASSPGSYPYEQYF

v_call: TRBV5-1
cdr3_aa: CASSKGQGAAFF

v_call: TRBV6-5
cdr3_aa: CASSTGTGQETQYF

v_call: TRBV3-1/TRBV3-2
cdr3_aa: CASRRGGGTEAFF

v_call: TRBV2
cdr3_aa: CASRYRGENTEAFF

v_call: TRBV7-9
cdr3_aa: CASSLVGGGVSYEQYF

v_call: TRBV10-3
cdr3_aa: CASGAAETQYF

v_call: TRBV12-5
cdr3_aa: CASGLVTTNYGYTF

v_call: TRBV27
cdr3_aa: CASSSPDQGTYGYTF

v_call: TRBV3-1/TRBV3-2
cdr3_aa: CASSQYDSAQETQYF

v_call: TRBV11-2
cdr3_aa: CASSLSEGQPQHF

v_call: TRBV29-1
cdr3_aa: CSAVQGGQPQHF

v_call: TRBV2
cdr3_aa: CASSERRGYEQYF

v_call: TRBV7-2
cdr3_aa: CASSVMGQENQPQHF

v_call: TRBV6-6
cdr3_aa: CASSLDFLNTEAFF

v_call: TRBV28
cdr3_aa: CASTPGSSGANVLTF

v_call: TRBV13
cdr3_aa: CASSLRAQGTFF

v_call: TRBV5-1
cdr3_aa: CASSLPQGNADTQYF

v_call: TRBV9
cdr3_aa: CASSVGTGGNGEQFF

v_call: TRBV3-1/TRBV3-2
cdr3_aa: CASSLWGREQYF

v_call: TRBV7-8
cdr3_aa: CASSPQFLAGAGYEQYF

v_call: TRBV6-1
cdr3_aa: CASSEVAGAGETQYF

v_call: TRBV5-4
cdr3_aa: CASSLGGPGNTEAFF

v_call: TRBV3-1/TRBV3-2
cdr3_aa: CASSQGMAGYEKLFF

v_call: TRBV2
cdr3_aa: CASSARSLYGYTF

v_call: TRBV27
cdr3_aa: CASSLDRGIYGYTF

v_call: TRBV3-1/TRBV3-2
cdr3_aa: CASSQPTSGRADEQFF

v_call: TRBV18
cdr3_aa: CASSPPTGNQETQYF

v_call: TRBV4-1
cdr3_aa: CASSQVEYRVGYGYTF

v_call: TRBV5-6
cdr3_aa: CASSLGGGMSNQPQHF

v_call: TRBV6-5
cdr3_aa: CASSYSQGPYNEQFF

v_call: TRBV28
cdr3_aa: CASSSTAGEADTQYF